Listed below are T cell receptor beta chains from one sample, sequenced in a study of early T cells in non-severe SARS-CoV-2 infection. TCRdb reprocessed the 5' RACE reads via MiXCR and lists one record per CDR3 protein. The repertoire consists of 40,000 or so distinct CDR3 sequences, with 5.8% occurring once and the leading ten covering about 8%. Sequences were obtained from whole blood. These receptors were collected from an adult who was a healthcare worker with PCR-confirmed SARS-CoV-2 infection or an uninfected control (not recorded which). The CDR3 runs from the conserved cysteine through the conserved F or W. A D gene is named only where the DNA matches it firmly. Some rows mark clone size as missing; the rest say once, few, many or name a class of expanded clone.

D gene	clone size	J gene	V gene	CDR3 length	CDR3 DNA	CDR3 protein
-	many	TRBJ1-1	TRBV7-9	14	TGTGCCAGCAGCTTAGCGCGTGGGTACACTGAAGCTTTCTTT	CASSLARGYTEAFF
-	many	TRBJ2-1	TRBV18	14	TGTGCCAGCTCACCACGTCAGACGGACAATGAGCAGTTCTTC	CASSPRQTDNEQFF
TRBD1	many	TRBJ2-3	TRBV5-1	15	TGCGCCAGCAGCGAGGGACAGGGCTCCGTAGATACGCAGTATTTT	CASSEGQGSVDTQYF
-	many	TRBJ1-1	TRBV6-5	12	TGTGCCAGCAGTTTCCAACGCGGGCGGGCTTTCTTT	CASSFQRGRAFF
-	many	TRBJ1-3	TRBV10-2	15	TGCGCCAGCGGAAGACAGGCGAGCTCTGGAAACACCATATATTTT	CASGRQASSGNTIYF
TRBD1	many	TRBJ2-1	TRBV12-3/TRBV12-4	15	TGTGCCAGCAGTTTAACCCAGGGGGCATACAATGAGCAGTTCTTC	CASSLTQGAYNEQFF
-	many	TRBJ1-6	TRBV12-3/TRBV12-4	15	TGTGCCAGCAGTGGCGCGGGGGGTAGGAATTCACCCCTCCACTTT	CASSGAGGRNSPLHF
TRBD2	many	TRBJ2-1	TRBV6-6	14	TGTGCCACCGTGAGTCTAGCGGCCTACAATGAGCAGTTCTTC	CATVSLAAYNEQFF
TRBD1	few	TRBJ1-1	TRBV6-5	12	TGTGCCAGCAGTGGCCGGGACAGGGAAGCTTTCTTT	CASSGRDREAFF
-	few	TRBJ2-1	TRBV29-1	13	TGCAGCGTTGATCCGGGAGCCTACAATGAGCAGTTCTTC	CSVDPGAYNEQFF
TRBD1	many	TRBJ1-4	TRBV27	18	TGTGCCAGCAGTCCCCTAACAGGGGAGGCCGAAGTAAAGGAAAAACTGTTTTTT	CASSPLTGEAEVKEKLFF
TRBD2	many	TRBJ2-1	TRBV12-3/TRBV12-4	15	TGTGCCAGCACCCTGACTAGCGGGGGCTACAATGAGCAGTTCTTC	CASTLTSGGYNEQFF
TRBD2	many	TRBJ2-3	TRBV29-1	17	TGCAGCGCCTTTAGCGGGGGGGCCAGTGTGGGCGCAGATACGCAGTATTTT	CSAFSGGASVGADTQYF
-	many	TRBJ2-7	TRBV20-1	12	TGCAGTGCGCCGCGCCCACCCTACGAGCAGTACTTC	CSAPRPPYEQYF
-	many	TRBJ1-5	TRBV4-1	16	TGCGCCAGCAGCCAAAGGGCAGCTTGGGGCAATCAGCCCCAGCATTTT	CASSQRAAWGNQPQHF
-	many	TRBJ1-2	TRBV2	12	TGTGCCAGCAGTACCGGGACGGAAGGCTACACCTTC	CASSTGTEGYTF
TRBD2	few	TRBJ2-7	TRBV5-1	13	TGCGCCAGCAACTTGGCGGGAGCCTACGAGCAGTACTTC	CASNLAGAYEQYF
TRBD1	many	TRBJ1-1	TRBV29-1	14	TGCAGCGTTCCTCGGACAGGGAAAACTGCTGAAGCTTTCTTT	CSVPRTGKTAEAFF
-	many	TRBJ2-1	TRBV7-2	11	TGTGCTGTGAGATCCTACAATGAGCAGTTCTTC	CAVRSYNEQFF
TRBD1	many	TRBJ2-3	TRBV7-9	11	TGTGCCAGCAGGTTGACAGGGGGCCCGTATTTT	CASRLTGGPYF
-	many	TRBJ2-6	TRBV7-9	15	TGTGCCAGCAGCTTAGGGCAGTCTGGGGCCAACGTCCTGACTTTC	CASSLGQSGANVLTF
-	many	TRBJ2-1	TRBV12-3/TRBV12-4	12	TGTGCCAGCAGTGGACCAAACAATGAGCAGTTCTTC	CASSGPNNEQFF
TRBD1	many	TRBJ2-7	TRBV5-4	15	TGTGCCAGCAGCTCCCGGGACAGGGGGACCTACGAGCAGTACTTC	CASSSRDRGTYEQYF
-	many	TRBJ1-2	TRBV20-1	12	TGCAGTGCTACCCTGGGCCACTATGGCTACACCTTC	CSATLGHYGYTF
-	-	TRBJ1-2	TRBV20-1	12	TGCAGTGCTAGCCCTTTTCCGGGAGGCTACACCTTC	CSASPFPGGYTF
-	many	TRBJ2-3	TRBV4-1	18	TGCGCCAGCAGCCAAGGTCCAGGCGGGACCACAAGCACAGATACGCAGTATTTT	CASSQGPGGTTSTDTQYF
TRBD1	-	TRBJ1-2	TRBV27	15	TGTGCCAGCAGTGGACAACAGGGGCAGACCTATGGCTACACCTTC	CASSGQQGQTYGYTF
-	-	TRBJ2-3	TRBV4-3	15	TGCGCCAGCAGCCAGCTGACTAGTGCCGCAGATACGCAGTATTTT	CASSQLTSAADTQYF
TRBD1	many	TRBJ1-2	TRBV6-2/TRBV6-3	13	TGTGCCAGCACTGACAGGGTAGTGTATGGCTACACCTTC	CASTDRVVYGYTF
-	-	TRBJ2-1	TRBV2	10	TGTGCCAGCTCTGGGTATCGGTGGTTCTTC	CASSGYRWFF
TRBD1	-	TRBJ1-1	TRBV29-1	16	TGCAGCGTCCTCCCTCCCGTGACAGGGCCGGGAACTGAAGCTTTCTTT	CSVLPPVTGPGTEAFF
TRBD1	many	TRBJ1-2	TRBV7-2	18	TGTGCCAGCAGCTTCCTCCAACCGACAGGGTCGCGGGGGCATGGCTACACCTTC	CASSFLQPTGSRGHGYTF
-	-	TRBJ2-7	TRBV20-1	12	TGCAGTGCGAAGCGGACGACCTACGAGCAGTACTTC	CSAKRTTYEQYF
-	-	TRBJ2-3	TRBV30	13	TGTGCCTGGAATGGGGGACCTAAGAGTACGCAGTATTTT	CAWNGGPKSTQYF
-	many	TRBJ2-7	TRBV23-1	15	TGCGCCAGCTGTATAGGGGCTGCCCAAGGATACGAGCAGTACTTC	CASCIGAAQGYEQYF
-	many	TRBJ1-3	TRBV25-1	12	TGTGCCAGCAGTGAACAGGGAAACACCATATATTTT	CASSEQGNTIYF
TRBD1	many	TRBJ1-5	TRBV7-9	18	TGTGCCAGCAGCCTCGGACAGGGACAGAAGTGGCTCGGTCAGCCCCAGCATTTT	CASSLGQGQKWLGQPQHF
-	many	TRBJ2-1	TRBV7-2	17	TGTGCCAGCAGCTTAGAGGGGTCTCCTCGGCGGGGCAATGAGCAGTTCTTC	CASSLEGSPRRGNEQFF
-	many	TRBJ1-1	TRBV4-2	17	TGTGCCAGCAGCCACAGGATGGGGGGAGGTTTGAACACTGAAGCTTTCTTT	CASSHRMGGGLNTEAFF
-	many	TRBJ2-3	TRBV7-2	13	TGTGCCAGCAGCTTAGGCGGAGCAGATACGCAGTATTTT	CASSLGGADTQYF
-	-	TRBJ1-2	TRBV12-3/TRBV12-4	12	TGTGCCAGCAGTCCAACAGTATATGGCTACACCTTC	CASSPTVYGYTF
TRBD1	-	TRBJ2-3	TRBV4-1	16	TGCGCCAGCAGCCAAACAGGGGGCGTAGGCACAGATACGCAGTATTTT	CASSQTGGVGTDTQYF
-	many	TRBJ2-1	TRBV20-1	14	TGCAGTGCTAACCGGGATGTATCCTACAATGAGCAGTTCTTC	CSANRDVSYNEQFF
-	few	TRBJ2-3	TRBV20-1	17	TGCAGTGCTAGGGGTGGGGCAGCGGCACCGAGCACAGATACGCAGTATTTT	CSARGGAAAPSTDTQYF
-	many	TRBJ2-6	TRBV4-1	15	TGCGCCAGCAGCCAAGTAATGACAGGGGCCAACGTCCTGACTTTC	CASSQVMTGANVLTF
-	-	TRBJ2-5	TRBV7-3	14	TGTGCCAGCAGCTCAACCGGGTCCCAAGAGACCCAGTACTTC	CASSSTGSQETQYF
TRBD1	many	TRBJ1-1	TRBV6-5	16	TGTGCCAGCAGGGACGGACAGGGGTCGGTGAACACTGAAGCTTTCTTT	CASRDGQGSVNTEAFF
-	many	TRBJ2-5	TRBV23-1	14	TGCGCCAGCAAACCTTCAGAGATCCAAGAGACCCAGTACTTC	CASKPSEIQETQYF
-	many	TRBJ2-5	TRBV7-6	16	TGTGCCAGCAGCTTTTTGAGGCTGGGGAGCCAAGAGACCCAGTACTTC	CASSFLRLGSQETQYF
TRBD1	many	TRBJ2-3	TRBV6-1	19	TGTGCCAGCAGTGGTTGGACAGGAGGCGACTCCGCTAGCACAGATACGCAGTATTTT	CASSGWTGGDSASTDTQYF
-	many	TRBJ2-3	TRBV5-1	16	TGCGCCAGCAGCCCTAGACTGCTGGGGCGCACAGATACGCAGTATTTT	CASSPRLLGRTDTQYF